This TCR beta chain was documented in a study of low-dose radiotherapy and immunotherapy resistance in tumors. In the study overall: Per fraction, Cohort 1 was given 0.5 Gy every 2 weeks, for a total of 6.5 Gy. Participants in Cohort 2 were given 1 Gy per fraction every two weeks, for 13 Gy over 26 weeks.

With TRAV- and TRBV-specific primers, first-strand cDNA was made, covering the alpha and beta chains. PCR amplification of the TCRs was performed with Phusion for 15 to 25 PCR cycles, and it relied on a constant-region primer together with a V-primer adapter. TCRdb fed the reads into MiXCR, producing one record per CDR3 protein. The sample yields about 84,000 distinct CDR3 sequences, less than 20% seen once. This CDR3 is built from 14 residues. Trimming took 4 bases from V and 12 from J; bases not matched to a gene: 12. CDR1 SGHNT and CDR2 YYREEE come from the germline V gene (reference sequence). Concerning this clonotype itself: With only one base between it and a far larger clone, this is likely a read error.

Time point: after trial treatment. Sample treatment: LDRT plus nivolumab, ipilimumab, low-dose cyclophosphamide and aspirin (RACIN trial). Nivolumab, ipilimumab, aspirin, low-dose cyclophosphamide and low-dose radiotherapy were all administered to the donors. The sequence was collected from a male donor with prostate cancer. Sequenced here: PBMCs, sampled after low-dose radiotherapy plus immunotherapy. The chain recombines TRBV5-4 with TRBJ2-1; 8 bases map to TRBD1. The CDR3 coding sequence is TGTGCCAGCAGCCGAGACGGACAGGGATACGCGCAGTTCTTC. As protein: CASSRDGQGYAQFF.